The 15 T cell receptor beta chains below were found in one sample sequenced in a study of memory CD4+ T cells and cytomegalovirus serostatus. Measured with immunoSEQ multiplex PCR; TCRdb has only the in-frame clones, and not every one. The sample carries about 56,000 clones, around 80% recorded once. The sort gate was single viable CD3+CD4+CD8-CD45RO+ cells for memory CD4+ T cells. The sequenced sample was memory CD4+ T cells from blood. These receptors were collected from an adult in good health and CMV-seronegative.

The gene calls are TRBV7-2 and TRBJ2-3; possible D gene TRBD2, 6 bases. The CDR3 consists of 14 residues. V lost 5 bases, J lost 4 bases, and 13 bases lay in between. Germline V gene sequence: CDR1 SGHTA, CDR2 FQGNSA. CDR3 nucleotides: TGTGCCAGCAGCCCCGGGACTTATCCAGATACGCAGTATTTT. Its protein product is CASSPGTYPDTQYF.

V usage is TRBV5-1 and J usage is TRBJ2-7; D is uncertain. Trimming took off 2 bases at V and 3 bases at J, with 9 bases between the two ends. CDR3 length: 13 residues. The germline V gene encodes CDR1 SGHRS and CDR2 YFSETQ. CDR3 amino acids: CASSFTVLYEQYF. CDR3 coding DNA: TGCGCCAGCAGCTTCACAGTGCTCTACGAGCAGTACTTC.

V gene TRBV2 combines with J gene TRBJ1-6, with D maybe TRBD1 (5 bases). The germline V and J ends were trimmed by 10 bases and 7 bases, with 17 bases remaining between them. Germline CDR1 and CDR2: SNHLY and FYNNEI. This CDR3 is 14 amino acids long. The CDR3 spells CATGGDYKNSPLHF. The CDR3 nucleotides read TGTGCCACCGGGGGGGACTACAAAAATTCACCCCTCCACTTT.

V usage is TRBV11-2 and J usage is TRBJ2-3, with a possible D match to TRBD2 (6 bases). Germline values: CDR1 SGHAT, CDR2 FQNNGV. The CDR3 length is 15 residues. V dropped 3 bases and J dropped 5 bases, with 15 bases sitting between them. The DNA for the CDR3 is TGTGCCAGCAGCTTGGGTGACGGGGGAAGAGATACGCAGTATTTT. Protein product: CASSLGDGGRDTQYF.

V and J are TRBV6-6 and TRBJ1-2; D might be TRBD1 (6 bases). CDR3 length equals 13 residues. CDR1 is MNHNY and CDR2 is SVGAGI in the germline V gene (reference sequence). V lost 5 bases and J lost 2, with 9 bases in between. The CDR3 DNA reads as TGTGCCAGCAGTGCACAGGGAAACTATGGCTACACCTTC. It codes for CASSAQGNYGYTF.

The rearrangement joins TRBV4-1 to TRBJ2-3, with D possibly being TRBD1 or TRBD2 (6 bases each). CDR3 length equals 14 residues. The germline V gene encodes CDR1 MGHRA and CDR2 YSYEKL. V shed 1 base and J shed 5 bases, with 10 bases lying between them. For the CDR3, the DNA is TGCGCCAGCAGCCAAGCGGGGGCTGGAGATACGCAGTATTTT. This codes for CASSQAGAGDTQYF.

The chain uses TRBV7-3 and TRBJ2-3; possible D gene TRBD2, 6 bases. The germline V gene has CDR1 SGHTA and CDR2 FQGTGA. The V end was cut by 4 bases, the J end by 1 base, with 9 bases between. The CDR3 has 14 amino acids. The DNA for the CDR3 is TGTGCCAGCAGCTCCGGGGAGGGCACAGATACGCAGTATTTT. Translating gives CASSSGEGTDTQYF.

In DNA, the CDR3 is TGTGCCAGCAGCTTAGGACAGGGTGGTGGCTATGGCTACACCTTC. This translates into CASSLGQGGGYGYTF. The chain joins TRBV7-2 to TRBJ1-2, with TRBD1 matching over 7 bases. V was clipped by 1 base and J by 4 bases; unmatched bases: 6. The CDR3 spans 15 residues. Per germline, CDR1 SGHTA and CDR2 FQGNSA.

This chain uses TRBV7-3 with TRBJ2-3, with 8 bases aligning to TRBD1. This CDR3 has 17 residues. CDR1 and CDR2 from the germline V gene are SGHTA and FQGTGA. V lost 5 bases, J lost 0 bases, and 10 bases stayed unmatched. The CDR3 region is CASSRKPGQASTDTQYF. The CDR3 region has the DNA TGTGCCAGCAGCCGTAAACCGGGACAGGCTAGCACAGATACGCAGTATTTT.

This CDR3 reads CASSRAQGTVAEAFF. The CDR3 nucleotides are TGTGCCAGCAGTAGGGCACAGGGTACTGTAGCTGAAGCTTTCTTT. This rearrangement joins TRBV2 to TRBJ1-1; tentative D call: TRBD1 (6 bases). V was trimmed by 5 bases and J by 6 bases, leaving 19 bases between them. In germline, CDR1 is SNHLY, CDR2 FYNNEI. There are 15 residues in the CDR3.

This chain joins TRBV5-6 and TRBJ2-3; either TRBD1 or TRBD2 may supply D (5 bases each). The CDR3 contains 16 residues. V lost 5 bases to trimming and J lost 0 bases, with 16 bases between them. Germline V gene lookup returns CDR1 SGHDT and CDR2 YYEEEE. CDR3 bases: TGTGCCAGCAGTCCAGGGTACCTAGCCAGCACAGATACGCAGTATTTT. As protein: CASSPGYLASTDTQYF.

V usage is TRBV28 and J usage is TRBJ1-3; TRBD1 matches 12 bases. The CDR3 length is 16 residues. J gave up 0 bases and V 5 bases, and 2 bases lay outside the gene matches. Germline lookup yields CDR1 MDHEN and CDR2 SYDVKM. CDR3 protein: CASSGTGGHSGNTIYF. As DNA, the CDR3 is TGTGCCAGCAGTGGGACAGGGGGCCACTCTGGAAACACCATATATTTT.

The chain joins TRBV28 to TRBJ2-1; TRBD1 might be the D (6 bases). The V and J ends lost 0 bases and 5 bases respectively, with 20 bases between them. CDR3 length: 18 amino acids. Germline CDR1 is MDHEN and CDR2 is SYDVKM. CDR3 region: CASSLWSFPRTANNEQFF. CDR3 DNA: TGTGCCAGCAGTTTATGGAGCTTCCCTAGGACAGCCAACAATGAGCAGTTCTTC.

The J gene is TRBJ2-3, the V gene TRBV18; D call uncertain. The length of the CDR3 is 11 residues. Trimming cost V 6 bases and J 6 bases, with 7 bases left between them. Per the germline V gene, CDR1 is KGHSH and CDR2 is LQKENI. CDR3 loop: CASSGGDTQYF. The DNA of the CDR3 is TGTGCCAGCTCGGGTGGGGATACGCAGTATTTT.

This chain connects TRBV6-4 to TRBJ2-3, with 7 bases matching TRBD2. Germline V gene sequence: CDR1 MRHNA, CDR2 SNTAGT. The length of the CDR3 is 13 residues. Germline trimming cut 8 bases from V and 2 bases from J; bases unmatched to any gene: 4. CDR3 DNA sequence: TGTGCCAGCGGGGAGGGGCACACAGATACGCAGTATTTT. As protein: CASGEGHTDTQYF.